This T cell receptor beta chain was captured in a study of regulatory T cells in long-lasting Graves disease. Arm-PCR of CDR3 regions with iRepertoire HTBI primers generated TCR beta libraries. TCRdb fed the multiplex PCR reads into MiXCR, producing one record per CDR3 protein. The top ten clones hold around a tenth of a sample with about 450,000 distinct CDR3 sequences, about a sixth of them seen once. This clonotype was observed a few times. V was pared by 0 bases and J by 5 bases, with 5 bases between. This CDR3 region has 12 residues. Germline V gives CDR1 MNHEY, CDR2 SVGAGI. Time point noted: newly diagnosed GD, antithyroid drugs for less than 3 months. After RNA was extracted from PBMCs, the TCR library was made from it. These records were also assigned to another study, of T cells in Graves' hyperthyroidism and ophthalmopathy. That study reports: Blood also contained most expanded thyroid clonotypes above 0.001. The model foresaw ophthalmopathy a median roughly 6.5 months prior to onset.

The chain recombines TRBV6-5 with TRBJ2-7; D call uncertain. The receptor was isolated from a woman in her twenties or thirties with Graves disease. The specimen was peripheral blood mononuclear cells (PBMCs), collected at new diagnosis, from a patient treated with antithyroid drugs. CDR3 DNA: TGTGCCAGCAGTTACTCTGGGGACGAGCAGTACTTC. It codes for CASSYSGDEQYF.